Listed below are T cell receptor beta chains from one sample, sequenced in a study of response to subunit inactivated influenza vaccine. In TCRdb, the RT-PCR reads were re-called with MiXCR into one record per CDR3 protein. The profile shows approximately 500,000 distinct CDR3 sequences, roughly a quarter of them singletons. The data were also submitted as part of a second study, on T cells expressing NK-cell markers.

Sequenced material: CD4+ T cells sorted from PBMCs, taken roughly 13 days after vaccination. These receptors all stem from a man in his fifties who received an inactivated influenza vaccine. The CDR3 runs from the conserved cysteine through the conserved F or W. Each record gives: V gene, clone size, J gene, D gene, CDR3 protein, CDR3 DNA. The D gene is left open where the match is weak. Clone size appears in some rows only: once, few, many, or a class for an expanded clone.

v_call: TRBV10-3; clone_size: -; j_call: TRBJ2-7; d_call: TRBD2; cdr3_aa: CAIRLANGYEQYF; cdr3_nt: TGTGCCATCAGACTAGCGAACGGCTACGAGCAGTACTTC
v_call: TRBV4-2; clone_size: few; j_call: TRBJ2-1; d_call: TRBD2; cdr3_aa: CASSQDLAGKYNEQFF; cdr3_nt: TGTGCCAGCAGCCAAGATCTAGCGGGAAAATACAATGAGCAGTTCTTC
v_call: TRBV7-3; clone_size: -; j_call: TRBJ2-1; d_call: -; cdr3_aa: CASSSTPPGEQFF; cdr3_nt: TGTGCCAGCAGCTCCACTCCACCGGGTGAGCAGTTCTTC
v_call: TRBV14; clone_size: -; j_call: TRBJ2-7; d_call: TRBD2; cdr3_aa: CASSQLAGSLYEQYF; cdr3_nt: TGTGCCAGCAGCCAGCTAGCGGGGAGTTTGTACGAGCAGTACTTC
v_call: TRBV5-1; clone_size: many; j_call: TRBJ2-7; d_call: -; cdr3_aa: CASSASTGAPYEQYF; cdr3_nt: TGCGCCAGCAGCGCCTCCACGGGAGCCCCCTACGAGCAGTACTTC
v_call: TRBV20-1; clone_size: -; j_call: TRBJ2-1; d_call: TRBD1; cdr3_aa: CSAPGQGNNEQFF; cdr3_nt: TGCAGTGCTCCGGGACAGGGAAACAATGAGCAGTTCTTC
v_call: TRBV18; clone_size: -; j_call: TRBJ1-5; d_call: -; cdr3_aa: CASSPRGGRSQPQHF; cdr3_nt: TGTGCCAGCTCACCACGGGGAGGGAGAAGTCAGCCCCAGCATTTT
v_call: TRBV5-6; clone_size: -; j_call: TRBJ2-3; d_call: -; cdr3_aa: CASSGPVQYSGITDTQYF; cdr3_nt: TGTGCCAGCAGCGGCCCGGTTCAGTATAGCGGTATCACAGATACGCAGTATTTT
v_call: TRBV11-2; clone_size: -; j_call: TRBJ1-6; d_call: TRBD1; cdr3_aa: CASSIQGYSPLHF; cdr3_nt: TGTGCCAGCAGCATACAGGGGTACTCACCCCTCCACTTT
v_call: TRBV20-1; clone_size: -; j_call: TRBJ2-3; d_call: -; cdr3_aa: CSAEDRAAATQYF; cdr3_nt: TGCAGTGCTGAGGACCGAGCCGCAGCTACGCAGTATTTT
v_call: TRBV3-1; clone_size: -; j_call: TRBJ2-4; d_call: TRBD1; cdr3_aa: CASSQVFTGQGIQYF; cdr3_nt: TGTGCCAGCAGCCAAGTTTTTACAGGACAGGGCATTCAGTACTTC
v_call: TRBV7-2; clone_size: few; j_call: TRBJ2-1; d_call: -; cdr3_aa: CASSLAGGMSSYNEQFF; cdr3_nt: TGTGCCAGCAGCTTAGCCGGCGGGATGAGCTCCTACAATGAGCAGTTCTTC
v_call: TRBV6-2/TRBV6-3; clone_size: -; j_call: TRBJ2-3; d_call: -; cdr3_aa: CAIGRDTQYF; cdr3_nt: TGTGCAATTGGTCGAGATACGCAGTATTTT
v_call: TRBV10-3; clone_size: -; j_call: TRBJ2-3; d_call: -; cdr3_aa: CAISESGGGTQYF; cdr3_nt: TGTGCCATCAGTGAGTCGGGGGGCGGAACGCAGTATTTT
v_call: TRBV10-2; clone_size: few; j_call: TRBJ2-6; d_call: -; cdr3_aa: CASSEVGANVLTF; cdr3_nt: TGCGCCAGCAGTGAAGTCGGGGCCAACGTCCTGACTTTC
v_call: TRBV11-1; clone_size: few; j_call: TRBJ2-1; d_call: -; cdr3_aa: CASSLEGGPVITYNEQFF; cdr3_nt: TGTGCCAGCAGCTTAGAAGGGGGACCCGTTATTACCTACAATGAGCAGTTCTTC
v_call: TRBV28; clone_size: -; j_call: TRBJ2-3; d_call: -; cdr3_aa: CASTNGGLFNPQTDTQYF; cdr3_nt: TGTGCCAGCACCAACGGCGGGCTCTTTAACCCACAGACAGATACGCAGTATTTT
v_call: TRBV20-1; clone_size: -; j_call: TRBJ2-1; d_call: TRBD2; cdr3_aa: CSARDAAGGHNEQFF; cdr3_nt: TGCAGTGCTAGAGACGCAGCGGGGGGCCACAATGAGCAGTTCTTC
v_call: TRBV29-1; clone_size: few; j_call: TRBJ2-3; d_call: TRBD2; cdr3_aa: CSVEVSSSGRTDTQYF; cdr3_nt: TGCAGCGTTGAAGTCTCTTCTAGCGGACGCACAGATACGCAGTATTTT
v_call: TRBV6-5; clone_size: -; j_call: TRBJ2-1; d_call: -; cdr3_aa: CASSYLGRTTPYNEQFF; cdr3_nt: TGTGCCAGCAGTTACTTAGGAAGGACCACCCCCTACAATGAGCAGTTCTTC
v_call: TRBV12-3/TRBV12-4; clone_size: many; j_call: TRBJ2-5; d_call: TRBD1; cdr3_aa: CASSWGQGPQETQYF; cdr3_nt: TGTGCCAGCAGTTGGGGACAGGGGCCCCAAGAGACCCAGTACTTC
v_call: TRBV5-1; clone_size: -; j_call: TRBJ2-7; d_call: -; cdr3_aa: CASSFEGAYEQYF; cdr3_nt: TGCGCCAGCAGCTTTGAGGGGGCCTACGAGCAGTACTTC
v_call: TRBV24-1; clone_size: many; j_call: TRBJ2-6; d_call: -; cdr3_aa: CATSDQHSGANVLTF; cdr3_nt: TGTGCCACCAGTGACCAACACTCTGGGGCCAACGTCCTGACTTTC
v_call: TRBV15; clone_size: -; j_call: TRBJ1-2; d_call: -; cdr3_aa: CATSRDTYGYTF; cdr3_nt: TGTGCCACCAGCAGAGATACGTACGGCTACACCTTC
v_call: TRBV5-1; clone_size: -; j_call: TRBJ2-5; d_call: TRBD2; cdr3_aa: CASSLPSGGETQYF; cdr3_nt: TGCGCCAGCAGCTTGCCTAGCGGGGGAGAGACCCAGTACTTC
v_call: TRBV5-8; clone_size: -; j_call: TRBJ2-1; d_call: TRBD1; cdr3_aa: CASSSGQGLVNEQFF; cdr3_nt: TGTGCCAGCAGCTCGGGACAGGGGCTGGTCAATGAGCAGTTCTTC
v_call: TRBV4-3; clone_size: few; j_call: TRBJ1-1; d_call: -; cdr3_aa: CASSQEVRGFTEAFF; cdr3_nt: TGCGCCAGCAGCCAAGAGGTCCGGGGATTCACTGAAGCTTTCTTT
v_call: TRBV7-2; clone_size: many; j_call: TRBJ2-3; d_call: TRBD1; cdr3_aa: CASSLRQGGTDTQYF; cdr3_nt: TGTGCCAGCAGTTTAAGACAGGGCGGAACAGATACGCAGTATTTT
v_call: TRBV12-3/TRBV12-4; clone_size: many; j_call: TRBJ1-5; d_call: TRBD1; cdr3_aa: CASSGTGEVQPQHF; cdr3_nt: TGTGCCAGCAGTGGGACAGGAGAGGTACAGCCCCAGCATTTT
v_call: TRBV6-5; clone_size: -; j_call: TRBJ2-7; d_call: TRBD2; cdr3_aa: CASSYSSLAGSTYEQYF; cdr3_nt: TGTGCCAGCAGTTACTCGAGTCTAGCGGGTAGTACCTACGAGCAGTACTTC
v_call: TRBV20-1; clone_size: few; j_call: TRBJ2-7; d_call: -; cdr3_aa: CSAVPLQGHNYEQYF; cdr3_nt: TGCAGTGCTGTCCCACTCCAGGGTCATAACTACGAGCAGTACTTC
v_call: TRBV20-1; clone_size: -; j_call: TRBJ2-7; d_call: -; cdr3_aa: CSAGRGRDYEQYF; cdr3_nt: TGCAGTGCAGGGAGGGGGCGGGACTACGAGCAGTACTTC
v_call: TRBV6-2/TRBV6-3; clone_size: -; j_call: TRBJ2-1; d_call: TRBD2; cdr3_aa: CASSYPPGGSSYNEQFF; cdr3_nt: TGTGCCAGCAGTTACCCCCCCGGCGGGAGCTCCTACAATGAGCAGTTCTTC
v_call: TRBV12-3/TRBV12-4; clone_size: -; j_call: TRBJ2-2; d_call: TRBD2; cdr3_aa: CASSLRPGTKYFPGELFF; cdr3_nt: TGTGCCAGCAGTTTAAGACCCGGGACTAAATATTTCCCCGGGGAGCTGTTTTTT
v_call: TRBV7-3; clone_size: few; j_call: TRBJ2-1; d_call: -; cdr3_aa: CASSLNGQGYNEQFF; cdr3_nt: TGTGCCAGCAGCTTAAACGGCCAGGGGTACAATGAGCAGTTCTTC
v_call: TRBV7-9; clone_size: few; j_call: TRBJ2-2; d_call: TRBD2; cdr3_aa: CASRLAAPGELFF; cdr3_nt: TGTGCCAGCCGACTAGCGGCCCCCGGGGAGCTGTTTTTT
v_call: TRBV4-2; clone_size: few; j_call: TRBJ1-4; d_call: -; cdr3_aa: CASSQGINEKLFF; cdr3_nt: TGTGCCAGCAGCCAGGGCATTAATGAAAAACTGTTTTTT
v_call: TRBV20-1; clone_size: -; j_call: TRBJ2-3; d_call: -; cdr3_aa: CSARLLGRDTQYF; cdr3_nt: TGCAGTGCTAGATTGCTCGGGAGAGATACGCAGTATTTT
v_call: TRBV7-8; clone_size: -; j_call: TRBJ2-1; d_call: -; cdr3_aa: CASSLKQQVYSEQFF; cdr3_nt: TGTGCCAGCAGCTTAAAGCAACAGGTGTATAGTGAGCAGTTCTTC
v_call: TRBV4-1; clone_size: -; j_call: TRBJ2-1; d_call: TRBD2; cdr3_aa: CASSQVRGIYNEQFF; cdr3_nt: TGCGCCAGCAGCCAAGTGCGGGGGATCTACAATGAGCAGTTCTTC
v_call: TRBV5-1; clone_size: many; j_call: TRBJ1-1; d_call: -; cdr3_aa: CASRVAGGNTEAFF; cdr3_nt: TGCGCCAGCAGAGTTGCGGGGGGGAACACTGAAGCTTTCTTT
v_call: TRBV28; clone_size: -; j_call: TRBJ2-1; d_call: TRBD2; cdr3_aa: CASSSLAGARNEQFF; cdr3_nt: TGTGCCAGCAGTTCACTAGCGGGAGCTCGGAATGAGCAGTTCTTC
v_call: TRBV5-1; clone_size: few; j_call: TRBJ2-7; d_call: -; cdr3_aa: CASSVRDNSYEQYF; cdr3_nt: TGCGCCAGCAGCGTCCGGGACAACTCCTACGAGCAGTACTTC
v_call: TRBV4-2; clone_size: -; j_call: TRBJ1-6; d_call: TRBD1; cdr3_aa: CASSQENTGTGGSPLHF; cdr3_nt: TGTGCCAGCAGCCAAGAGAATACCGGGACAGGGGGCTCACCCCTCCACTTT